A selection of T cell receptor beta chains follows, all from one sample in a study of blood T cell repertoires in COVID-19. Clones were read by immunoSEQ multiplex PCR, and TCRdb kept only the in-frame ones, dropping some. The sample holds 150,000 to 180,000 clones, under 95% seen once. Material: peripheral blood. Receptors were obtained from a man aged 50 to 60 with acute or convalescent COVID-19. The CDR3 runs from the conserved cysteine through the conserved F or W. A D gene is named only where the DNA matches it firmly. The listing skips clone size in some rows; elsewhere it reads once, few, many or a size class.

size	J	D	V	CDR3	DNA
once	TRBJ1-5	TRBD1	TRBV6-5	CASSSQGGVGQPQHF	TGTGCCAGCAGTTCTCAGGGGGGAGTCGGTCAGCCCCAGCATTTT
-	TRBJ2-1	-	TRBV7-2	CASSLDWRGGSSSYNEQFF	TGTGCCAGCAGCTTAGATTGGAGGGGGGGGTCGAGCTCCTACAATGAGCAGTTCTTC
-	TRBJ2-2	-	TRBV28	CASIVGTGTGELFF	TGTGCCAGCATTGTCGGTACAGGGACCGGGGAGCTGTTTTTT
once	TRBJ1-5	-	TRBV19	CASCRAWAANQPQHF	TGTGCCAGTTGTAGGGCTTGGGCAGCTAATCAGCCCCAGCATTTT
-	TRBJ1-2	TRBD1	TRBV7-9	CASSSKTGVYGYTF	TGTGCCAGCAGCTCCAAGACAGGGGTCTATGGCTACACCTTC
-	TRBJ2-5	TRBD1	TRBV10-3	CAIGDRGVQETQYF	TGTGCCATCGGGGACAGGGGGGTCCAAGAGACCCAGTACTTC
-	TRBJ1-5	-	TRBV30	CAWSVGGTGDNQPQHF	TGTGCCTGGAGTGTAGGTGGTACAGGCGACAATCAGCCCCAGCATTTT
-	TRBJ1-2	TRBD1	TRBV10-3	CAISDLHTGTGDYGYTF	TGTGCCATCAGTGACCTACACACCGGGACAGGGGACTATGGCTACACCTTC
-	TRBJ2-5	TRBD2	TRBV27	CASSLLAGEETQYF	TGTGCCAGCAGTTTACTTGCGGGAGAGGAGACCCAGTACTTC
-	TRBJ1-2	TRBD1	TRBV9	CASSPKGQTNYGYTF	TGTGCCAGCAGCCCTAAGGGACAGACTAACTATGGCTACACCTTC
-	TRBJ2-4	-	TRBV5-1	CASSGAMQNIQYF	TGCGCCAGCAGCGGGGCCATGCAAAACATTCAGTACTTC
-	TRBJ2-1	-	TRBV5-1	CASSRGRGGYNEQFF	TGCGCCAGCAGTAGGGGCAGGGGTGGGTACAATGAGCAGTTCTTC
-	TRBJ1-2	TRBD1	TRBV27	CASSRFPLQGVDYGYTF	TGTGCCAGCAGTCGATTTCCTCTTCAGGGGGTAGATTATGGCTACACCTTC
-	TRBJ1-6	-	TRBV28	CASSPAGRMGALHF	TGTGCCAGCAGCCCCGCCGGCCGAATGGGAGCCCTCCACTTT
-	TRBJ1-6	TRBD1	TRBV4-1	CASSPLPGQGRSGISPLHF	TGCGCCAGCAGCCCTTTACCGGGACAGGGGCGGTCGGGGATTTCACCCCTCCACTTT
-	TRBJ1-1	-	TRBV19	CASSGGQSYTEAFF	TGTGCCAGTAGTGGGGGCCAGTCGTACACTGAAGCTTTCTTT
-	TRBJ2-1	-	TRBV29-1	CSADLAFEQFF	TGCAGCGCCGATTTAGCTTTTGAGCAGTTCTTC
-	TRBJ2-7	TRBD1	TRBV10-3	CAISLRTGVGEQYF	TGTGCCATCTCCCTCCGGACAGGGGTAGGCGAGCAGTACTTC
-	TRBJ2-2	TRBD1	TRBV24-1	CATRGQGETGELFF	TGTGCCACCCGCGGACAGGGGGAAACCGGGGAGCTGTTTTTT
-	TRBJ1-2	-	TRBV2	CASSYREQGGYTF	TGTGCCAGCAGTTACCGTGAACAGGGTGGCTACACCTTC
-	TRBJ2-1	TRBD1	TRBV6-5	CASRASRGNEQFF	TGTGCCAGCAGAGCAAGCAGGGGGAATGAGCAGTTCTTC
-	TRBJ2-5	-	TRBV7-6	CASRSQGKETQYF	TGTGCCAGCAGGTCACAGGGAAAAGAGACCCAGTACTTC
-	TRBJ2-1	TRBD1	TRBV20-1	CSASRQGVSYNEQFF	TGCAGTGCTAGTCGACAGGGGGTTTCCTACAATGAGCAGTTCTTC
once	TRBJ1-1	-	TRBV9	CASSSGREDHTEAFF	TGTGCCAGCAGCTCAGGTCGGGAGGACCACACTGAAGCTTTCTTT
-	TRBJ1-2	TRBD1	TRBV3-1/TRBV3-2	CASSQAPAGGSYGHTF	TGTGCCAGCAGCCAAGCCCCCGCAGGGGGATCCTATGGCCACACCTTC
-	TRBJ2-7	-	TRBV10-3	CAIKDLHEQYF	TGTGCCATCAAGGACTTACACGAGCAGTACTTC